The next 22 T cell receptor beta chains were all read from a single sample in a study of PD-1 blockade in classical Hodgkin lymphoma (dated by TCRdb to about 2020). This specimen's time point label, interpreted: cycle 2 day 1 (C2D1) of nivolumab. Relapse after autologous stem cell transplantation had occurred in all trial patients, and cohorts A, B and C were distinguished by prior brentuximab vedotin exposure. The method behind the library was the immunoSEQ multiplex PCR assay. The table was pulled from immuneACCESS by TCRdb, which kept in-frame rearrangements only. Such tables lose some clones; where checked, under half of the loss comes from unresolved V genes, and the rest has no known cause. The sample records roughly 150,000 clones, about four fifths of which are singletons. The ten largest clones capture roughly 8.4% of the sample. The sample was peripheral blood mononuclear cells (PBMCs), taken before the second cycle of nivolumab. The receptors were sampled from a human donor with classical Hodgkin lymphoma.

The chain employs TRBV29-1 and TRBJ1-1; D possibly corresponds to TRBD1 (5 bases). Germline-derived CDR1 and CDR2 are SQVTM and ANQGSEA. The CDR3 extends over 13 amino acids. V lost 7 bases, J lost 2 bases, and 14 bases lay in between. This CDR3 is CSGGRGFNTEAFF. The DNA for the CDR3 is TGCAGCGGGGGCCGCGGCTTTAACACTGAAGCTTTCTTT.

The chain joins TRBV28 to TRBJ1-1; a weak D match, TRBD1 (5 bases). The CDR3 spans 14 residues. The V end was cut by 9 bases, the J end by 5 bases, with 19 bases between. In germline, CDR1 is MDHEN, CDR2 SYDVKM. The CDR3 sequence: CARRGAPSGTEAFF. The CDR3 DNA sequence: TGTGCCAGAAGAGGGGCGCCTTCGGGAACTGAAGCTTTCTTT.

The chain recombines TRBV19 with TRBJ1-2; D is perhaps TRBD1 (6 bases). Germline assignment: CDR1 LNHDA and CDR2 SQIVND (reference sequence). Trimming took off 5 bases at V and 8 bases at J, with 18 bases between the two ends. This CDR3 contains 14 residues. This CDR3 is CASSPQDRLGGYTF. The DNA of the CDR3 is TGTGCCAGTAGTCCCCAAGACAGGCTCGGGGGCTACACCTTC.

This clone was seen only a few times. Distinct nucleotide sequences in the sample also encode this CDR3. The rearrangement joins TRBV7-9 to TRBJ1-2; possible D gene TRBD1, 5 bases. The germline V gene has CDR1 SEHNR and CDR2 FQNEAQ (reference sequence). CDR3 size: 12 residues. The V gene lost 2 bases and the J gene lost 6 bases, with 7 bases spanning the gap. In DNA form, the CDR3 reads TGTGCCAGCAGCTTAACGGGGGATGGCTACACCTTC. It is translated as CASSLTGDGYTF.

The V call is TRBV10-3, the J call TRBJ1-4; D is ambiguous. V was shortened by 4 bases and J by 8 bases, with 11 bases between the two germline ends. This CDR3 comprises 13 residues. CDR1 ENHRY and CDR2 SYGVKD come from the germline V gene. CDR3 residues: CAISVGRGEKLFF. The CDR3 DNA reads TGTGCCATCAGTGTCGGGCGGGGAGAAAAACTGTTTTTT.

The chain has TRBV30 and TRBJ2-2; unclear D gene. This CDR3 has 11 residues. Deletions cut 0 bases from V and 6 bases from J, with 2 bases between. Germline values: CDR1 GTSNPN, CDR2 SVGIG (reference sequence). CDR3 in amino acids: CAWSVSGELFF. In DNA form, the CDR3 reads TGTGCCTGGAGTGTCTCCGGGGAGCTGTTTTTT.

The chain uses TRBV7-9 and TRBJ1-1; 7 bases match TRBD1. The CDR3 extends over 14 amino acids. Trimming removed 4 bases from V and 2 bases from J; junction bases left unmatched: 4. Germline assignment: CDR1 SEHNR and CDR2 FQNEAQ (reference sequence). CDR3 nucleotide sequence: TGTGCCAGCAGCTCCCGGGACAGAAACACTGAAGCTTTCTTT. Amino acid sequence: CASSSRDRNTEAFF.

This chain uses TRBV7-3 with TRBJ2-5; D uncertain. V was cut by 0 bases and J by 2 bases, with 4 bases left in between. The CDR3 has 13 residues. Germline V gene lookup returns CDR1 SGHTA and CDR2 FQGTGA. The chain's CDR3 is CASSLTRQETQYF. CDR3 nucleotide sequence: TGTGCCAGCAGCTTAACCAGGCAAGAGACCCAGTACTTC.

The chain is built from TRBV6-5 and TRBJ2-6; weak D call: TRBD1 (6 bases). This CDR3 is built from 15 residues. Trimming cost V 5 bases and J 0 bases, with 8 bases left between them. Per germline, CDR1 MNHEY and CDR2 SVGAGI. CDR3 sequence: CASSRGSSGANVLTF. The CDR3 DNA is TGTGCCAGCAGTAGGGGGTCCTCTGGGGCCAACGTCCTGACTTTC.

This chain uses TRBV9 with TRBJ1-1; no reliable D call. Germline CDR1 is SGDLS and CDR2 is YYNGEE. The CDR3 loop spans 16 amino acids. V was trimmed by 4 bases and J by 6 bases, leaving 22 bases between them. The CDR3 DNA follows: TGTGCCAGCAGCCTAAGCGGTATTGGGAACCCAGCTGAAGCTTTCTTT. Translating it yields CASSLSGIGNPAEAFF.

This clone was recorded only once. The CDR3 region has the DNA TGTGCCAGCAGTCAGAACACCGGGACAGCGACTTCAGATACGCAGTATTTT. Its translation is CASSQNTGTATSDTQYF. The chain is built from TRBV5-4 and TRBJ2-3, with 7 bases matching TRBD1. CDR1 and CDR2 from the germline V gene are SGHNT and YYREEE (reference sequence). V was clipped by 5 bases and J by 4 bases; unmatched bases: 16. This CDR3 is built from 17 residues.

V is TRBV19 and J is TRBJ2-2; the match to TRBD1 covers 8 bases. This CDR3 comprises 17 residues. Germline loops: CDR1 LNHDA, CDR2 SQIVND (reference sequence). The V segment lost 0 bases and the J segment 2 bases; nucleotides outside the gene matches: 5. The CDR3 region has the DNA TGTGCCAGTAGTATAGATCAGGGGACAGGTAACACCGGGGAGCTGTTTTTT. Translated, it gives CASSIDQGTGNTGELFF. The complete variable domain, with remaining parts taken from reference TRBV19 and TRBJ2-2, reads DGGITQSPKYLFRKEGQNVTLSCEQNLNHDAMYWYRQDPGQGLRLIYYSQIVNDFQKGDIAEGYSVSREKKESFPLTVTSAQKNPTAFYLCASSIDQGTGNTGELFFGEGSRLTVL.

The chain is built from TRBV6-5 and TRBJ1-5, with D possibly being TRBD1 (5 bases). Trimming cost V 2 bases and J 0 bases, with 8 bases left between them. CDR1 and CDR2 from the germline V gene are MNHEY and SVGAGI. The CDR3 sequence is 15 residues long. The CDR3: CASSYGAYSNQPQHF. The CDR3 nucleotides read TGTGCCAGCAGTTACGGGGCATATAGCAATCAGCCCCAGCATTTT.

The chain combines TRBV29-1 with TRBJ1-6; D remains ambiguous. Trimming pared 4 bases from V and 9 bases from J, leaving 10 bases between. Germline lookup yields CDR1 SQVTM and CDR2 ANQGSEA. CDR3 size: 12 residues. Here the CDR3 reads CSVGGVGSPLHF. CDR3 DNA sequence: TGCAGCGTTGGCGGGGTGGGTTCACCCCTCCACTTT.

This clone was seen a single time. V usage is TRBV5-8 and J usage is TRBJ2-7; 10 positions match TRBD1. Germline V gives CDR1 SGHTS, CDR2 YDEGEE. The V and J ends lost 4 bases and 4 bases, in that order; junction bases with no gene match: 8. The CDR3 has 15 residues. This chain's CDR3 is CASSRGRTGGYEQYF. CDR3 bases: TGTGCCAGCAGCCGGGGAAGGACAGGGGGTTACGAGCAGTACTTC.

The chain links TRBV7-2 to TRBJ2-3, with 8 bases that match TRBD2. The V gene end was trimmed by 2 bases and the J gene end by 8 bases; junction bases not matched to a gene: 12. The CDR3 length is 16 residues. Germline lookup yields CDR1 SGHTA and CDR2 FQGNSA. The CDR3 nucleotides are TGTGCCAGCAGCTTAATAACCGGGACTAGAGGGGGTACGCAGTATTTT. Translating it yields CASSLITGTRGGTQYF.

With respect to this clone: In the same sample, other DNA sequences code for this CDR3. The rearrangement joins TRBV19 to TRBJ1-6; D is unclear. CDR3 length: 15 amino acids. Between the trimmed V and J ends, which lost 0 bases and 6 bases, there was a span of 9 bases. The germline V gene encodes CDR1 LNHDA and CDR2 SQIVND (reference sequence). The CDR3 nucleotides are TGTGCCAGTAGTATAGAGGCAAGACTTAATTCACCCCTCCACTTT. Its protein is CASSIEARLNSPLHF.

The rearrangement uses TRBV4-3 and TRBJ2-5; D might be TRBD2 (6 bases). The CDR3 is 16 amino acids. CDR1 is LGHNA and CDR2 is YSLEER in the germline V gene. V lost 1 base, J lost 3 bases, and 15 bases lay in between. The CDR3 here is CASSQGGGVGEETQYF. The CDR3, as DNA: TGCGCCAGCAGCCAAGGAGGCGGGGTAGGGGAAGAGACCCAGTACTTC.

This chain uses TRBV11-3 with TRBJ2-2, with TRBD2 matching 10 bases. V shed 8 bases and J 4 bases; nucleotides not matched to a gene: 4. From germline, CDR1 is SGHNT and CDR2 YENEEA. This CDR3 has 14 residues. The CDR3 sequence is CASVGLAFTGELFF. The CDR3 nucleotides are TGTGCCAGCGTGGGACTAGCGTTCACCGGGGAGCTGTTTTTT. Supplemented by reference TRBV11-3 and TRBJ2-2, the full variable domain reads EAGVVQSPRYKIIEKKQPVAFWCNPISGHNTLYWYLQNLGQGPELLIRYENEEAVDDSQLPKDRFSAERLKGVDSTLKIQPAELGDSAVYLCASVGLAFTGELFFGEGSRLTVL.

CDR3 region: CAISESGELNQPQHF. CDR3 in DNA: TGTGCCATCAGTGAATCGGGGGAACTCAATCAGCCCCAGCATTTT. The chain recombines TRBV10-3 with TRBJ1-5, with TRBD1 as a possible D gene (5 bases). Germline V gene sequence: CDR1 ENHRY, CDR2 SYGVKD. V lost 3 bases and J lost 3, with 12 bases in between. The CDR3 covers 15 residues.

The chain joins TRBV7-9 to TRBJ2-2; 7 bases match TRBD2. This CDR3 is built from 16 residues. Per germline, CDR1 SEHNR and CDR2 FQNEAQ (reference sequence). The trim removed 2 bases at V and 3 bases at J, leaving 6 bases unmatched. Written as DNA, the CDR3 is TGTGCCAGCAGCTTACGCGGGGGTCCACACACCGGGGAGCTGTTTTTT. Translation gives CASSLRGGPHTGELFF.

V and J are TRBV5-6 and TRBJ1-2; D gene ambiguous. The CDR3 consists of 15 residues. Per germline, CDR1 SGHDT and CDR2 YYEEEE. Deletions cut 2 bases from V and 2 bases from J, with 13 bases between. CDR3 in DNA: TGTGCCAGCAGCTTTCGGGCCCGAGGGAACTATGGCTACACCTTC. Translating gives CASSFRARGNYGYTF.